The clone carrying this T cell receptor (beta chain) was detected ten times or more. The antigen remains unidentified. Via MiXCR, TCRdb re-called the RT-PCR reads, giving one row per CDR3 protein. The sample carries over 150,000 distinct CDR3 sequences, approximately 10% recorded once. The sample is drawn from a study of response to subunit inactivated influenza vaccine. Trimming left V 2 bases short and J 4 bases short, with 8 bases between. CDR3 size: 13 residues. The study's findings and limits: The study's authors posited that every seasonal influenza vaccination enlists few new T cells.

The chain joins TRBV12-3 or TRBV12-4 to TRBJ1-1; D may be TRBD1 (5 bases). The specimen comprised non-naive T cells sorted from PBMCs, sampled 45 days after vaccination. The sequence came from a man aged 45-65 years who received an inactivated influenza vaccine. The CDR3 DNA follows: TGTGCCAGCAGTTTAACAAGGGGCACTGAAGCTTTCTTT. Translating it yields CASSLTRGTEAFF.